The 23 T cell receptor beta chains given below trace back to one sample, sequenced in a study of cytomegalovirus exposure and HLA in healthy donors. The PCR was carried out with 60 Vbeta primers and 13 Jbeta primers. The protocol was immunoSEQ multiplex PCR, while the TCRdb copy is restricted to in-frame clones and leaves out a portion. The sample has around 230,000 clones, approximately 81% seen once. Sequencing was performed on PBMCs. Every receptor here comes from a girl between 2 and 10 years old in good health and CMV-seronegative.

The chain employs TRBV5-1 and TRBJ2-7, with 7 bases that match TRBD2. CDR3 length equals 15 residues. CDR1 SGHRS and CDR2 YFSETQ come from the germline V gene. Trimming cost V 0 bases and J 0 bases; bases outside gene matches: 3. CDR3 DNA sequence: TGCGCCAGCAGCTTGGATTGGGGGGGCTCCTACGAGCAGTACTTC. Its protein is CASSLDWGGSYEQYF.

V is TRBV6-5 and J is TRBJ2-5; no firm D call. The V and J ends lost 5 bases and 5 bases respectively, with 12 bases between them. Germline V gives CDR1 MNHEY, CDR2 SVGAGI. The CDR3 has 13 amino acids. The DNA of the CDR3 is TGTGCCAGCAGTCCCCATACTTCGGAGACCCAGTACTTC. This encodes CASSPHTSETQYF.

The chain couples TRBV5-6 to TRBJ2-2, with D hard to call. Per the germline V gene, CDR1 is SGHDT and CDR2 is YYEEEE. V gave up 5 bases and J gave up 5 bases, with 7 bases separating them. The CDR3 length is 12 residues. CDR3 residues: CASRTSTGELFF. As DNA, the CDR3 is TGTGCCAGCAGGACTTCTACCGGGGAGCTGTTTTTT.

The CDR3 DNA reads TGTGCCAGCTCTACAGGGGGCGGGTCCTACGAGCAGTACTTC. Protein: CASSTGGGSYEQYF. The chain combines TRBV2 with TRBJ2-7; 9 bases line up with TRBD1. The CDR3 extends over 14 amino acids. Per germline, CDR1 SNHLY and CDR2 FYNNEI. V gave up 8 bases and J gave up 1 base; unmatched junction bases: 6. Full variable domain (rest looked up from reference TRBV2 and TRBJ2-7): EPEVTQTPSHQVTQMGQEVILRCVPISNHLYFYWYRQILGQKVEFLVSFYNNEISEKSEIFDDQFSVERPDGSNFTLKIRSTKLEDSAMYFCASSTGGGSYEQYFGPGTRLTVT.

The chain employs TRBV6-4 and TRBJ2-1; TRBD2 agrees at 7 bases. With V trimmed by 4 bases and J by 2 bases, 5 bases remained unmatched. Germline loops: CDR1 MRHNA, CDR2 SNTAGT. The CDR3 is 15 amino acids. This CDR3 reads CASSALAAPYNEQFF. As DNA, the CDR3 is TGTGCCAGCAGTGCCCTAGCGGCCCCCTACAATGAGCAGTTCTTC.

The chain is built from TRBV29-1 and TRBJ2-7; 12 nucleotides line up with TRBD2. The CDR3 loop spans 16 amino acids. V trimming: 4 bases; J trimming: 2 bases; junction bases outside the gene matches: 9. Looked up from germline, CDR1 is SQVTM and CDR2 is ANQGSEA. CDR3 region: CSVVGYRTSGAYEQYF. CDR3 DNA: TGCAGCGTTGTGGGATATAGGACTAGCGGGGCCTACGAGCAGTACTTC.

The rearrangement links TRBV5-1 to TRBJ2-1; 9 bases match TRBD2. The germline V gene has CDR1 SGHRS and CDR2 YFSETQ. The V and J ends lost 1 base and 6 bases, in that order; junction bases with no gene match: 14. CDR3 length: 18 amino acids. The CDR3 coding sequence is TGCGCCAGCAGCTTGAAGGTTGGTGTAGCGGGGGAGGTCAATGAGCAGTTCTTC. Translating gives CASSLKVGVAGEVNEQFF.

This chain uses TRBV4-1 with TRBJ1-2; TRBD1 matches at 7 bases. The germline gives CDR1 MGHRA, CDR2 YSYEKL. This CDR3 contains 13 residues. The trim removed 6 bases at V and 6 bases at J, leaving 7 bases unmatched. The CDR3 DNA follows: TGCGCCAGCAGTTTTTCGCAGGGGGATGGCTACACCTTC. Amino acid sequence: CASSFSQGDGYTF.

This chain's CDR3 is CASSLERGNQPQHF. The CDR3 nucleotides read TGTGCCAGCAGTTTGGAGAGGGGCAATCAGCCCCAGCATTTT. The chain is built from TRBV27 and TRBJ1-5; D is undetermined. CDR3 size: 14 residues. Trimming took off 3 bases at V and 2 bases at J, with 8 bases between the two ends. Germline V gene sequence: CDR1 MNHEY, CDR2 SMNVEV (reference sequence).

This chain uses TRBV2 with TRBJ2-1; D remains unclear. Between the trimmed V and J ends, which lost 8 bases and 3 bases, there was a span of 17 bases. Germline V lookup: CDR1 SNHLY, CDR2 FYNNEI. The CDR3 sequence is 15 residues long. The CDR3 region is CASGPGSPVYNEQFF. CDR3 DNA sequence: TGTGCCAGCGGTCCCGGGTCCCCCGTCTACAATGAGCAGTTCTTC.

The chain couples TRBV5-1 to TRBJ2-5, with TRBD2 identical over 7 bases. Looked up from germline, CDR1 is SGHRS and CDR2 is YFSETQ. With V trimmed by 1 base and J by 4 bases, 7 bases remained unmatched. The CDR3 contains 15 residues. The CDR3 here is CASSLSLAVGETQYF. CDR3 DNA sequence: TGCGCCAGCAGCTTGAGCCTAGCGGTTGGAGAGACCCAGTACTTC.

The genes are TRBV11-2 and TRBJ2-1; D gene unclear. V lost 5 bases and J lost 4, with 18 bases in between. This CDR3 contains 16 residues. Germline loops: CDR1 SGHAT, CDR2 FQNNGV. The CDR3, as DNA: TGTGCCAGCAGCCTACGTCGCGGCCCCTTATACAATGAGCAGTTCTTC. It yields the protein CASSLRRGPLYNEQFF.

V and J are TRBV6-1 and TRBJ2-7, with 10 nucleotides matching TRBD1. CDR1 is MNHNS and CDR2 is SASEGT in the germline V gene. The J segment lost 0 bases and the V segment lost 3 bases, leaving 5 bases of the junction unmatched. The CDR3 length is 16 residues. The DNA for the CDR3 is TGTGCCAGCAGTGACCTGCGGACAGGGGGCTCCTACGAGCAGTACTTC. It translates to CASSDLRTGGSYEQYF.

The CDR3 coding sequence is TGTGCCAGCAGTTTGGGAGAGCAAGAGACCCAGTACTTC. It is translated as CASSLGEQETQYF. This sequence joins TRBV6-5 and TRBJ2-5; tentative D call: TRBD2 (5 bases). CDR1 MNHEY and CDR2 SVGAGI come from the germline V gene. This CDR3 spans 13 amino acids. V dropped 4 bases and J dropped 2 bases, with 8 bases sitting between them.

The chain links TRBV6-5 to TRBJ2-2; 8 positions match TRBD2. With V trimmed by 4 bases and J by 4 bases, 5 bases remained unmatched. This CDR3 spans 15 amino acids. The germline CDR1 and CDR2 sequences are MNHEY and SVGAGI. As DNA, the CDR3 is TGTGCCAGCAGTTCCCCCCGGGGGGGCACCGGGGAGCTGTTTTTT. This codes for CASSSPRGGTGELFF.

The CDR3 here is CASTLSPRGTYEQYF. For the CDR3, the DNA is TGTGCCAGCACCCTTTCCCCCAGGGGTACGTACGAGCAGTACTTC. V is TRBV6-1 and J is TRBJ2-7; weak D call: TRBD1 (6 bases). The germline V gene has CDR1 MNHNS and CDR2 SASEGT. The CDR3 consists of 15 residues. Trimming cost V 7 bases and J 4 bases, with 20 bases left between them.

This chain connects TRBV7-2 to TRBJ2-1; D perhaps matches TRBD1 (5 bases). Germline V gene data show CDR1 as SGHTA and CDR2 as FQGNSA. The CDR3 extends over 15 amino acids. Trimming took 5 bases from V and 0 from J, leaving 11 bases between them. The CDR3 DNA follows: TGTGCCAGCAGCCGAAAGGGGCTCTCCTACAATGAGCAGTTCTTC. Amino acid sequence: CASSRKGLSYNEQFF.

The rearrangement uses TRBV5-4 and TRBJ2-2; 7 bases line up with TRBD2. Germline V gene data show CDR1 as SGHNT and CDR2 as YYREEE (reference sequence). With 10 bases clipped from V and 0 bases from J, the junction kept 15 bases outside the gene matches. CDR3 length: 17 residues. CDR3 coding DNA: TGTGCCGCAGCAGCTTACCAGACTAGCACGAACACCGGGGAGCTGTTTTTT. Its protein product is CAAAAYQTSTNTGELFF.

The V call is TRBV9, the J call TRBJ2-5, with D perhaps matching TRBD2 (8 bases). The V and J ends lost 2 bases and 5 bases respectively, with 19 bases between them. The CDR3 is made up of 16 amino acids. Germline V gene sequence: CDR1 SGDLS, CDR2 YYNGEE. The CDR3 DNA follows: TGTGCCAGCAGCGTTCTCTCGGGAGGGACAGCGGAGACCCAGTACTTC. Protein: CASSVLSGGTAETQYF.

V is TRBV25-1 and J is TRBJ2-7, with D possibly matching TRBD2 (5 bases). The germline gives CDR1 MGHDK, CDR2 SYGVNS. This CDR3 contains 14 residues. Trimming stripped 3 bases from V and 2 bases from J, with 11 bases between. CDR3 loop: CASSDEGPTYEQYF. CDR3 coding DNA: TGTGCCAGCAGTGACGAGGGCCCCACCTACGAGCAGTACTTC.

DNA for the CDR3: TGTGCCAGCAGCCGGGACAGGGAAGAGACCCAGTACTTC. Its protein product is CASSRDREETQYF. J is TRBJ2-5 and V is TRBV13, with TRBD1 identical over 9 bases. V trimming: 5 bases; J trimming: 3 bases; junction bases outside the gene matches: 1. This CDR3 comprises 13 residues. The germline CDR1 and CDR2 sequences are PRHDT and FYEKMQ (reference sequence).

J is TRBJ2-5 and V is TRBV4-1; 11 bases match TRBD1. The CDR3 runs to 16 residues. V shed 4 bases and J 1 base; nucleotides not matched to a gene: 5. Germline V gives CDR1 MGHRA, CDR2 YSYEKL. The CDR3 sequence: CASSRRTGGSQETQYF. In nucleotides, the CDR3 is TGCGCCAGCAGCCGGAGGACAGGGGGCTCCCAAGAGACCCAGTACTTC.

This clone was picked up one time. The rearrangement uses TRBV19 and TRBJ2-3, with 7 bases identical to TRBD2. CDR3 length: 15 residues. CDR1 and CDR2 (germline): LNHDA, SQIVND (reference sequence). After removal of 5 bases from V and 0 bases from J, the junction contained 5 bases not matched to a gene. The CDR3 loop is CASSSGTISTDTQYF. CDR3 sequence (DNA): TGTGCCAGTAGTTCCGGGACTATTAGCACAGATACGCAGTATTTT. Using reference TRBV19 and TRBJ2-3 for the parts outside the CDR3, the full variable domain is DGGITQSPKYLFRKEGQNVTLSCEQNLNHDAMYWYRQDPGQGLRLIYYSQIVNDFQKGDIAEGYSVSREKKESFPLTVTSAQKNPTAFYLCASSSGTISTDTQYFGPGTRLTVL.